These 28 T cell receptor beta chains originate from one sample sequenced in a study of CD8+ T cells in alopecia areata. The sequencing template was cDNA reverse transcribed from extracted RNA. Sequenced by immunoSEQ multiplex PCR; TCRdb stores in-frame clones only, minus some. The table lists about 220,000 clones, about 58% of them singletons. Treatment given: oral pan-JAK inhibitor, 5-10 mg twice daily. The sequences come from CD4+ T cells sorted from blood, collected at week 4, from a patient treated with tofacitinib. The receptors originated from a human donor with alopecia areata.

This clone has only one observation. Other DNA variants within this sample encode the same CDR3. V is TRBV29-1 and J is TRBJ1-1; D remains ambiguous. The CDR3 is 13 residues long. Trimming removed 6 bases at V and 0 bases at J, with 11 bases between. Germline values: CDR1 SQVTM, CDR2 ANQGSEA. For the CDR3, the DNA is TGCAGCGTAGTTCGGCCAATGAACACTGAAGCTTTCTTT. It specifies CSVVRPMNTEAFF.

This clone was picked up a small number of times. The chain recombines TRBV7-2 with TRBJ2-3; either TRBD1 or TRBD2 may supply D (5 bases each). V was trimmed by 3 bases and J by 1 base, leaving 14 bases between them. CDR3 size: 16 residues. The germline V gene encodes CDR1 SGHTA and CDR2 FQGNSA. DNA of the CDR3: TGTGCCAGCAGCTTGGACACCTTGGGGGGCACAGATACGCAGTATTTT. Translating gives CASSLDTLGGTDTQYF.

The V and J genes are TRBV29-1 and TRBJ2-5, with unresolved D. Germline V gene sequence: CDR1 SQVTM, CDR2 ANQGSEA. This CDR3 is 12 amino acids long. V dropped 4 bases and J dropped 1 base, with 7 bases sitting between them. The CDR3 bases are TGCAGCGTTGGTCCCACCCAAGAGACCCAGTACTTC. Amino acids: CSVGPTQETQYF.

The genes are TRBV29-1 and TRBJ2-5, with 7 bases fitting TRBD1. V shed 4 bases and J 4 bases; nucleotides not matched to a gene: 9. Germline lookup yields CDR1 SQVTM and CDR2 ANQGSEA. CDR3 length equals 14 residues. The CDR3 spells CSVATTGVGETQYF. CDR3 sequence (DNA): TGCAGCGTTGCGACTACAGGGGTAGGAGAGACCCAGTACTTC.

In DNA, the CDR3 is TGCAGCGCCCAGGTGAACACTGAAGCTTTCTTT. Protein: CSAQVNTEAFF. The chain couples TRBV29-1 to TRBJ1-1; D is uncertain. V was clipped by 7 bases and J by 0 bases, with 6 bases between them. The CDR3 has 11 residues. Germline CDR1 is SQVTM and CDR2 is ANQGSEA.

This clone was seen a single time. The rearrangement uses TRBV9 and TRBJ2-7, with TRBD1 matching 8 bases. The V and J ends lost 4 bases and 6 bases, in that order; junction bases with no gene match: 6. This CDR3 spans 13 amino acids. CDR1 and CDR2 (germline): SGDLS, YYNGEE. The CDR3 protein is CASSYDRGGEQYF. The DNA of the CDR3 is TGTGCCAGCAGCTACGACAGGGGTGGCGAGCAGTACTTC.

This clone has a handful of counts. The V and J genes are TRBV14 and TRBJ2-2, with 7 bases that match TRBD2. V lost 7 bases to trimming and J lost 3 bases; unmatched junction nucleotides: 5. Germline-derived CDR1 and CDR2 are SGHDN and FVKESK. The CDR3 loop spans 14 amino acids. In nucleotides, the CDR3 is TGTGCCAGCACGTTGGGGAGGGACACCGGGGAGCTGTTTTTT. Encoded protein: CASTLGRDTGELFF.

V gene TRBV4-2 combines with J gene TRBJ2-4; TRBD1 matches at 9 bases. The CDR3 consists of 14 residues. V was clipped by 0 bases and J by 8 bases; unmatched bases: 2. Germline loops: CDR1 LGHNA, CDR2 YNFKEQ. CDR3 coding DNA: TGTGCCAGCAGCCAAGATAGGACAGGGGACATTCAGTACTTC. Its translation is CASSQDRTGDIQYF.

Only a few counts were recorded for this clone. The genes are TRBV15 and TRBJ2-1, with TRBD2 matching over 9 bases. Unmatched junction bases numbered 5, after V lost 5 bases and J lost 9 bases. This CDR3 contains 13 residues. CDR1 LNHNV and CDR2 YYDKDF come from the germline V gene (reference sequence). The CDR3 DNA sequence: TGTGCCACCAGCTTGGCGGGGGGGACTGAGCAGTTCTTC. Amino acid sequence: CATSLAGGTEQFF.

This chain uses TRBV13 with TRBJ1-2, with 10 nucleotides matching TRBD1. Germline loops: CDR1 PRHDT, CDR2 FYEKMQ (reference sequence). Trimming at V came to 0 bases and at J to 8 bases, leaving 9 bases not matched to a gene. This CDR3 comprises 16 residues. Here the CDR3 reads CASSLGPGQGSSGYTF. In DNA, the CDR3 is TGTGCCAGCAGCTTAGGTCCGGGACAGGGGTCTTCAGGCTACACCTTC.

The genes are TRBV18 and TRBJ2-3; D may be TRBD2 (6 bases). The CDR3 spans 15 residues. V lost 1 base, J lost 2 bases, and 10 bases lay in between. The germline CDR1 and CDR2 sequences are KGHSH and LQKENI. This CDR3 is CASSPLRGVTDTQYF. The CDR3 coding sequence is TGTGCCAGCTCACCACTGCGGGGAGTCACAGATACGCAGTATTTT.

V is TRBV7-8 and J is TRBJ2-5; D is undetermined. The ends were cut back, 0 bases at V and 2 bases at J, with 4 bases in the middle. The CDR3 consists of 13 residues. The germline V gene has CDR1 SGHVS and CDR2 FQNEAQ. The CDR3 reads CASSLASQETQYF. The CDR3 DNA reads as TGTGCCAGCAGCTTAGCTTCTCAAGAGACCCAGTACTTC.

A few counts support this clone. The V gene is TRBV2, the J gene TRBJ2-5, with D possibly called TRBD1 or TRBD2 (6 bases each). With 3 bases removed from V and 7 bases from J, the gap between germline ends came to 18 bases. Germline values: CDR1 SNHLY, CDR2 FYNNEI. This CDR3 is built from 15 residues. CDR3 sequence: CASSDRGGPTGTQYF. The CDR3 nucleotides are TGTGCCAGCAGTGATCGAGGGGGGCCGACGGGGACCCAGTACTTC.

This chain links TRBV4-3 with TRBJ2-3, with 9 nucleotides matching TRBD2. This CDR3 is 17 amino acids long. The germline CDR1 and CDR2 sequences are LGHNA and YSLEER. Losses at the gene ends were 2 bases for V and 4 bases for J; bases not matched to a gene: 10. The CDR3 coding sequence is TGCGCCAGCAGCCAAACCGGGGCGGGGGGGCCGGCAGATACGCAGTATTTT. Its translation: CASSQTGAGGPADTQYF.

This clone occurred many times. V usage is TRBV5-8 and J usage is TRBJ2-1, with 7 bases identical to TRBD2. This CDR3 is built from 16 residues. The germline V gene encodes CDR1 SGHTS and CDR2 YDEGEE. Trimming took 4 bases from V and 2 from J; bases not matched to a gene: 9. CDR3: CASSGGTMDPYNEQFF. CDR3 DNA: TGTGCCAGCAGCGGGGGGACTATGGACCCCTACAATGAGCAGTTCTTC.

This clone was observed a single time. The rearrangement joins TRBV5-1 to TRBJ1-1; D ambiguous. V was clipped by 0 bases and J by 3 bases, with 9 bases between them. This CDR3 is built from 14 residues. Germline V gene sequence: CDR1 SGHRS, CDR2 YFSETQ. CDR3: CASSLEGYDTEAFF. CDR3 nucleotides: TGCGCCAGCAGCTTGGAGGGATATGACACTGAAGCTTTCTTT.

This clone was counted between two and nine times. The CDR3 protein is CATSRETGRKGYTF. The CDR3 nucleotides read TGTGCCACCAGCAGAGAGACAGGGCGAAAGGGCTACACCTTC. The chain links TRBV15 to TRBJ1-2; the match to TRBD1 covers 7 bases. Germline V gene sequence: CDR1 LNHNV, CDR2 YYDKDF (reference sequence). V shed 0 bases and J 8 bases; nucleotides not matched to a gene: 6. The CDR3 totals 14 residues. Complete variable domain (other parts from reference TRBV15 and TRBJ1-2): DAMVIQNPRYQVTQFGKPVTLSCSQTLNHNVMYWYQQKSSQAPKLLFHYYDKDFNNEADTPDNFQSRRPNTSFCFLDIRSPGLGDTAMYLCATSRETGRKGYTFGSGTRLTVV.

This clone has a handful of counts. This chain joins TRBV7-8 and TRBJ1-4, with D unclear. The CDR3 loop spans 17 amino acids. CDR1 is SGHVS and CDR2 is FQNEAQ in the germline V gene. Trimming removed 0 bases at V and 5 bases at J, with 16 bases between. CDR3 in DNA: TGTGCCAGCAGCTTAGCTCCCGCGGCAGGAATAAATGAAAAACTGTTTTTT. Its translation: CASSLAPAAGINEKLFF. The whole variable domain, remainder taken from reference TRBV7-8 and TRBJ1-4, is GAGVSQSPRYKVAKRGQDVALRCDPISGHVSLFWYQQALGQGPEFLTYFQNEAQLDKSGLPSDRFFAERPEGSVSTLKIQRTQQEDSAVYLCASSLAPAAGINEKLFFGSGTQLSVL.

There are a few counts of this clone. V gene TRBV29-1 combines with J gene TRBJ2-2, with D perhaps matching TRBD1 or TRBD2 (5 bases each). The CDR3 totals 13 residues. Trimming stripped 4 bases from V and 4 bases from J, with 10 bases between. Germline lookup yields CDR1 SQVTM and CDR2 ANQGSEA. As DNA, the CDR3 is TGCAGCGTTGGGGGGACCATCACCGGGGAGCTGTTTTTT. It yields the protein CSVGGTITGELFF.

The J gene is TRBJ2-5, the V gene TRBV14, with a weak D call TRBD1 (5 bases). The germline gives CDR1 SGHDN, CDR2 FVKESK. V lost 4 bases, J lost 7 bases, and 13 bases lay in between. The CDR3 is made up of 13 amino acids. CDR3 DNA: TGTGCCAGCAGCCCCAGACAGTTAGGGACCCAGTACTTC. Its translation is CASSPRQLGTQYF.

In this sample, this clone turned up many times. The chain carries TRBV10-3 and TRBJ2-7; the D gene is possibly TRBD2 (6 bases). Germline CDR1 and CDR2: ENHRY and SYGVKD. V was trimmed by 4 bases and J by 2 bases, leaving 6 bases between them. This CDR3 is built from 12 residues. In DNA form, the CDR3 reads TGTGCCATCAGTGGGACTACCTACGAGCAGTACTTC. Translated: CAISGTTYEQYF.

The rearrangement links TRBV15 to TRBJ1-2; 7 bases map to TRBD1. The CDR3 has 13 amino acids. From germline, CDR1 is LNHNV and CDR2 YYDKDF (reference sequence). The trim removed 3 bases at V and 8 bases at J, leaving 6 bases unmatched. Here the CDR3 DNA reads TGTGCCACCAGCAGGGGCGGGGACAGCGGCTACACCTTC. Encoded protein: CATSRGGDSGYTF.

In its sample, this clone was seen a few times. At the DNA level, this CDR3 is encoded by other sequences in the same sample as well. The chain recombines TRBV29-1 with TRBJ2-7; maybe TRBD1 (6 bases). Germline V lookup: CDR1 SQVTM, CDR2 ANQGSEA. V lost 6 bases and J 0 bases, leaving 9 bases between the germline ends. The CDR3 has 12 amino acids. CDR3 region: CSVRTDSYEQYF. The DNA of the CDR3 is TGCAGCGTGAGGACAGACTCCTACGAGCAGTACTTC.

J is TRBJ1-2 and V is TRBV4-1; 7 bases match TRBD1. With V trimmed by 0 bases and J by 6 bases, 7 bases remained unmatched. CDR3 length: 15 residues. Germline CDR1 and CDR2: MGHRA and YSYEKL. The CDR3 DNA follows: TGCGCCAGCAGCCAAGAAGACAGGGCTTTCAATGGCTACACCTTC. Its translation: CASSQEDRAFNGYTF.

The chain has TRBV10-3 and TRBJ1-2; D gene unclear. V was shortened by 0 bases and J by 5 bases, with 4 bases between the two germline ends. The length of the CDR3 is 12 residues. Germline V gene sequence: CDR1 ENHRY, CDR2 SYGVKD. The CDR3 reads CAISESEYGYTF. In nucleotides, the CDR3 is TGTGCCATCAGTGAGTCGGAGTATGGCTACACCTTC.

CDR3 in DNA: TGTGCCAGCAGTTCCAGGGATCAACGTTATAATTCACCCCTCCACTTT. It yields the protein CASSSRDQRYNSPLHF. V is TRBV6-4 and J is TRBJ1-6; D is possibly TRBD1 (5 bases). V lost 5 bases, J lost 4 bases, and 15 bases lay in between. CDR3 size: 16 residues. In germline, CDR1 is MRHNA, CDR2 SNTAGT.

J is TRBJ2-7 and V is TRBV7-9, with a possible D match to TRBD1 (5 bases). This CDR3 contains 14 residues. V dropped 4 bases and J dropped 1 base, with 11 bases sitting between them. Germline loops: CDR1 SEHNR, CDR2 FQNEAQ (reference sequence). The CDR3 region is CASSSTEISYEQYF. The CDR3 DNA reads TGTGCCAGCAGCTCGACAGAAATTTCCTACGAGCAGTACTTC. Supplemented by reference TRBV7-9 and TRBJ2-7, the full variable domain reads DTGVSQNPRHKITKRGQNVTFRCDPISEHNRLYWYRQTLGQGPEFLTYFQNEAQLEKSRLLSDRFSAERPKGSFSTLEIQRTEQGDSAMYLCASSSTEISYEQYFGPGTRLTVT.

To note about this clone: The same CDR3 can be traced to other DNA sequences in this sample. The rearrangement links TRBV30 to TRBJ1-5, with D tentatively TRBD1 (5 bases). CDR1 is GTSNPN and CDR2 is SVGIG in the germline V gene (reference sequence). V was pared by 0 bases and J by 6 bases, with 6 bases between. The CDR3 totals 12 residues. Here the CDR3 reads CAWSVGGQPQHF. The CDR3 coding sequence is TGTGCCTGGAGTGTGGGGGGTCAGCCCCAGCATTTT.